This record covers a single T cell receptor beta chain. Some clones are missing from TCRdb's copy, which holds only in-frame ones; the method was immunoSEQ multiplex PCR. The repertoire consists of about 1 million clones, with around 76% occurring once and the leading ten covering 1.2% to 1.5%. After removal of 7 bases from V and 2 bases from J, the junction contained 7 bases not matched to a gene. The CDR3 spans 14 residues. Germline CDR1 ENHRY, CDR2 SYGVKD. The source of the sample is a study of shared clonotypes between healthy human individuals. Whole-study context: The plates for each donor numbered three CD4 naive, three CD4 memory, two CD8 naive and one CD8 memory.

Input material: memory CD4+ T cells sorted from blood. Specified subset: CD45RA-negative fraction. The rearrangement uses TRBV10-3 and TRBJ1-1; 7 nucleotides align to TRBD1. The sequence was collected from a man aged 18 to 30 in good health. As DNA, the CDR3 is TGTGCCATCACCCAGGACAGGCTTAACACTGAAGCTTTCTTT. It is translated as CAITQDRLNTEAFF.